This passage covers 24 T cell receptor beta chains from one sample sequenced in a study of neurological immune-mediated disorders. TCRdb ran MiXCR on the 5' RACE reads and lists one entry per CDR3 protein. The sample has approximately 48,000 distinct CDR3 sequences, about 15% seen once. Material for sequencing was PBMCs. The receptors stem from a man in his sixties in good health.

As for this clonotype: No DNA is shown, since the ends of the CDR3 on it are uncertain; the CDR3 is the one TCRdb lists. The chain combines TRBV29-1 with TRBJ2-3; the table's D call, TRBD1, has no DNA check behind it. The CDR3 sequence runs 13 residues, both termini included. The germline V gene has CDR1 SQVTM and CDR2 ANQGSEA. The CDR3 sequence: CSVGIGSKDTHYF.

This clonotype appeared many times. The CDR3 DNA reads as TGTGCCAGCAGTTCAAGCTCCTACAATGAGCAGTTCTTC. Translation: CASSSSSYNEQFF. The chain recombines TRBV27 with TRBJ2-1; D not resolved. CDR3 size: 13 residues. The V gene's germline CDR1 is MNHEY and CDR2 SMNVEV (reference sequence). V lost 4 bases and J lost 0, with 4 bases in between.

This clonotype was detected ten times or more. For the CDR3, the DNA is TGTGCCAGCACTGGCCCGGTAGGCTACGAGCAGTACTTC. Its translation: CASTGPVGYEQYF. This chain uses TRBV28 with TRBJ2-7; no reliable D call. Trimming took off 7 bases at V and 3 bases at J, with 13 bases between the two ends. Germline CDR1 and CDR2: MDHEN and SYDVKM. The CDR3 is made up of 13 amino acids.

This clonotype was counted ten times or more. The CDR3 DNA reads as TGCGCCAGCAGCTTATTCGGAACGACCTCCTACGAGCAGTACTTC. It codes for CASSLFGTTSYEQYF. The chain joins TRBV5-1 to TRBJ2-7; no clear D. Trimming removed 2 bases from V and 0 bases from J, with 12 bases in between. CDR1 and CDR2 from the germline V gene are SGHRS and YFSETQ. The CDR3 is 15 amino acids.

In this sample, this clonotype turned up many times. The chain joins TRBV24-1 to TRBJ2-3; no clear D gene. Trimming shortened V by 4 bases and J by 2 bases, and 12 bases separated the two germline ends. CDR3 length: 15 amino acids. The V gene's germline CDR1 is KGHDR and CDR2 SFDVKD. CDR3 DNA: TGTGCCACCAGTGACCACCAAAAGTCCACAGATACGCAGTATTTT. It codes for CATSDHQKSTDTQYF.

This clonotype was seen a few times. V gene TRBV5-1 combines with J gene TRBJ2-7; D not resolved. CDR1 is SGHRS and CDR2 is YFSETQ in the germline V gene. This CDR3 is 12 amino acids long. With 5 bases removed from V and 0 bases from J, the gap between germline ends came to 6 bases. The CDR3 bases are TGCGCCAGCAGTATGTCCTCCTACGAGCAGTACTTC. This sequence encodes CASSMSSYEQYF.

This clonotype was counted at least ten times. The chain joins TRBV28 to TRBJ1-2; D uncertain. This CDR3 has 12 residues. Germline CDR1 reads MDHEN; CDR2 reads SYDVKM. The V end lost 5 bases, the J end lost 5 bases, and 9 bases lay between the germline ends. CDR3 sequence reads: CASSSQGYGYTF. The CDR3 bases are TGTGCCAGCAGTAGCCAAGGGTATGGCTACACCTTC.

This clonotype has at least ten counts. The chain joins TRBV7-2 to TRBJ2-4; possibly TRBD1 or TRBD2 for D (6 bases each). The CDR3 length is 13 residues. Trimming took off 1 base at V and 9 bases at J, with 10 bases between the two ends. Germline CDR1 reads SGHTA; CDR2 reads FQGNSA. CDR3 DNA sequence: TGTGCCAGCAGCTTAGAGGGGGGCGGCATTCAGTACTTC. This gives the protein CASSLEGGGIQYF.

This clonotype was observed many times. This sequence joins TRBV7-2 and TRBJ2-3; maybe TRBD2 (6 bases). Between the trimmed V and J ends, which lost 5 bases and 0 bases, there was a span of 12 bases. The V gene's germline CDR1 is SGHTA and CDR2 FQGNSA. The CDR3 consists of 15 residues. The CDR3 DNA reads TGTGCCAGCAGCGCGGGATTGCCTAGCACAGATACGCAGTATTTT. Protein product: CASSAGLPSTDTQYF.

In regard to this clonotype: This may come from a read error, since a much larger clone is one base off. The chain is built from TRBV7-2 and TRBJ2-5, with D perhaps TRBD1 (5 bases). Per germline, CDR1 SGHTA and CDR2 FQGNSA. This CDR3 contains 13 residues. The V and J ends lost 5 bases and 4 bases respectively, with 11 bases between them. CDR3 in amino acids: CASSPVTVETQYF. The CDR3 DNA follows: TGTGCCAGCAGCCCGGTGACAGTAGAGACCCAGTACTTC.

This clonotype has at least ten counts. CDR3 coding DNA: TGTGCCAGCAGACCGGGACTAGACTGGGGCGAGCAGTACTTC. The encoded protein is CASRPGLDWGEQYF. The chain has TRBV12-3 or TRBV12-4 and TRBJ2-7; 8 nucleotides agree with TRBD2. Unmatched junction bases numbered 10, after V lost 6 bases and J lost 6 bases. The CDR3 runs 14 residues.

This clonotype was counted many times. The chain uses TRBV7-3 and TRBJ2-7; 11 bases are shared with TRBD1. There are 15 residues in the CDR3. CDR1 and CDR2 from the germline V gene are SGHTA and FQGTGA. V was clipped by 5 bases and J by 4 bases; unmatched bases: 7. The CDR3 sequence is CASSNGQGAFYEQYF. CDR3 bases: TGTGCCAGCAGCAACGGACAGGGGGCATTTTACGAGCAGTACTTC.

This clonotype came up many times. The chain uses TRBV5-1 and TRBJ2-1; 7 positions match TRBD2. V dropped 4 bases and J dropped 7; count of bases not matched to a gene: 8. Germline V gene data show CDR1 as SGHRS and CDR2 as YFSETQ. This CDR3 has 14 amino acids. In DNA, the CDR3 is TGCGCCAGCAGCACAGGACTAGGGGTAAATGAGCAGTTCTTC. Translation gives CASSTGLGVNEQFF.

In its sample, this clonotype was seen many times. This chain joins TRBV29-1 and TRBJ2-7, with 9 positions matching TRBD1. Germline trimming cut 4 bases from V and 1 base from J; bases unmatched to any gene: 5. The CDR3 has 14 residues. CDR1 SQVTM and CDR2 ANQGSEA come from the germline V gene. In nucleotides, the CDR3 is TGCAGCGTTGCGTATGACAGGGGGTCCTACGAGCAGTACTTC. Encoded protein: CSVAYDRGSYEQYF.

This clonotype was observed many times. The gene calls are TRBV5-1 and TRBJ2-7; 8 bases line up with TRBD2. Germline loops: CDR1 SGHRS, CDR2 YFSETQ. The V segment lost 2 bases and the J segment 3 bases; nucleotides outside the gene matches: 4. The CDR3 has 14 residues. CDR3: CASSFSGAIYEQYF. In DNA, the CDR3 is TGCGCCAGCAGCTTTAGCGGGGCCATCTACGAGCAGTACTTC.

This clonotype has at least ten counts. V usage is TRBV20-1 and J usage is TRBJ2-7, with 7 bases lining up with TRBD2. Unmatched junction bases numbered 8, after V lost 4 bases and J lost 5 bases. This CDR3 is 13 amino acids long. Germline assignment: CDR1 DFQATT and CDR2 SNEGSKA (reference sequence). The CDR3 nucleotides read TGCAGTGCTACTAGCGGAGCGGGGAACGAGCAGTACTTC. This translates into CSATSGAGNEQYF.

This clonotype appeared many times. V is TRBV7-2 and J is TRBJ2-5, with D possibly being TRBD1 or TRBD2 (5 bases each). The CDR3 length is 15 residues. Trimming cost V 1 base and J 5 bases, with 14 bases left between them. The germline V gene has CDR1 SGHTA and CDR2 FQGNSA. The CDR3 protein is CASSLVGSEGETQYF. The CDR3 region has the DNA TGTGCCAGCAGCTTAGTAGGGTCAGAGGGGGAGACCCAGTACTTC. The whole variable domain, filled in from reference TRBV7-2 and TRBJ2-5, reads GAGVSQSPSNKVTEKGKDVELRCDPISGHTALYWYRQSLGQGLEFLIYFQGNSAPDKSGLPSDRFSAERTGGSVSTLTIQRTQQEDSAVYLCASSLVGSEGETQYFGPGTRLLVL.

About this clonotype itself: A much larger clone lies a single base off, so this may be a read error. The CDR3 region is CASSLVLPGSGNSPLHF. CDR3 sequence (DNA): TGTGCCAGCAGCTTGGTCCTTCCGGGGTCGGGCAATTCACCCCTCCACTTT. This rearrangement joins TRBV7-2 to TRBJ1-6; D is unclear. V lost 3 bases and J 7 bases, leaving 19 bases between the germline ends. CDR1 and CDR2 from the germline V gene are SGHTA and FQGNSA. The length of the CDR3 is 17 residues.

This rearrangement joins TRBV12-3 or TRBV12-4 to TRBJ2-1; D tentatively reads TRBD1 or TRBD2 (5 bases each). This CDR3 has 14 amino acids. The V gene lost 3 bases and the J gene lost 4 bases, with 10 bases spanning the gap. Written as DNA, the CDR3 is TGTGCCAGCAGTTTGGGGGTTACTTACAATGAGCAGTTCTTC. Encoded protein: CASSLGVTYNEQFF.

The table lists this clonotype with many counts. The chain couples TRBV3-1 to TRBJ2-1; tentatively, D is TRBD1 or TRBD2 (5 bases each). V shed 3 bases and J shed 3 bases, with 12 bases lying between them. In germline, CDR1 is LGHDT, CDR2 YNNKEL (reference sequence). The CDR3 is 15 amino acids. The CDR3 DNA reads TGTGCCAGCAGCCAGAGACTGGGGGACTACAATGAGCAGTTCTTC. This translates into CASSQRLGDYNEQFF.

This clonotype was detected a few times. The V and J genes are TRBV5-1 and TRBJ2-7; D is ambiguous. Germline V gene lookup returns CDR1 SGHRS and CDR2 YFSETQ. The CDR3 spans 11 residues. Trimming stripped 0 bases from V and 7 bases from J, with 5 bases between. This CDR3 reads CASSLEGEQYF. Here the CDR3 DNA reads TGCGCCAGCAGCTTGGAGGGAGAGCAGTACTTC.

Ten or more counts support this clonotype. The chain has TRBV7-2 and TRBJ2-1, with D possibly matching TRBD1 (5 bases). Germline V gene lookup returns CDR1 SGHTA and CDR2 FQGNSA. Deletions cut 5 bases from V and 7 bases from J, with 21 bases between. The CDR3 covers 16 residues. The CDR3 sequence is CASSLYPGRVKNEQFF. The CDR3 coding sequence is TGTGCCAGCAGCCTCTACCCCGGCAGGGTGAAGAATGAGCAGTTCTTC.

The sample holds many counts of this clonotype. In DNA, the CDR3 is TGTGCCAGCAGTCGTCTTTGGGGAGGAGTCACAGATACGCAGTATTTT. Translating it yields CASSRLWGGVTDTQYF. V usage is TRBV28 and J usage is TRBJ2-3; TRBD2 is a possible D gene (6 bases). V lost 5 bases and J 2 bases, leaving 17 bases between the germline ends. This CDR3 region has 16 residues. Looked up from germline, CDR1 is MDHEN and CDR2 is SYDVKM.

This clonotype was found many times. This chain joins TRBV7-9 and TRBJ2-1; no definite D call. Germline V gene lookup returns CDR1 SEHNR and CDR2 FQNEAQ (reference sequence). CDR3 length: 13 amino acids. With 4 bases removed from V and 4 bases from J, the gap between germline ends came to 8 bases. CDR3 coding DNA: TGTGCCAGCAGCTCTCGCCAATACAATGAGCAGTTCTTC. Protein product: CASSSRQYNEQFF.